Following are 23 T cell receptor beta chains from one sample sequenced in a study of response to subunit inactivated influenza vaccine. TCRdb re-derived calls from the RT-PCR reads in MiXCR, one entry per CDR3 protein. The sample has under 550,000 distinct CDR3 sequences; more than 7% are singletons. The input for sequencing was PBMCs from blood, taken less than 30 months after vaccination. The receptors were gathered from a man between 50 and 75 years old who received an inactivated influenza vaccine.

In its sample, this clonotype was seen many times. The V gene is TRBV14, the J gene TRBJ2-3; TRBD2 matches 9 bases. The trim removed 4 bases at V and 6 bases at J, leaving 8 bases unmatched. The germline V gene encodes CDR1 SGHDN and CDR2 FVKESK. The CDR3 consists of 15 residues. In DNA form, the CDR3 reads TGTGCCAGCAGCCGGGAGACTAGCGGCTCGGATACGCAGTATTTT. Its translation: CASSRETSGSDTQYF. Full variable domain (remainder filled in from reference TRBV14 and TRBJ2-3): EAGVTQFPSHSVIEKGQTVTLRCDPISGHDNLYWYRRVMGKEIKFLLHFVKESKQDESGMPNNRFLAERTGGTYSTLKVQPAELEDSGVYFCASSRETSGSDTQYFGPGTRLTVL.

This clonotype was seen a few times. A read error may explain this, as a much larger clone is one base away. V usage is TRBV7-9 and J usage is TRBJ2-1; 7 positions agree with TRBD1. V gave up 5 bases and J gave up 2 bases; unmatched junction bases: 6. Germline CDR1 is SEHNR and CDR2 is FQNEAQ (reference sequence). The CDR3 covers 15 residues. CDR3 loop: CASSPGQSPYNEQFF. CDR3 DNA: TGTGCCAGCAGCCCGGGACAGAGCCCCTACAATGAGCAGTTCTTC.

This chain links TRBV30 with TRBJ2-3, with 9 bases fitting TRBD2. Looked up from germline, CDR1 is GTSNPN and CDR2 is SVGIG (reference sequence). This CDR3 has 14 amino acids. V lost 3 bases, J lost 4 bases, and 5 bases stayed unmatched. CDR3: CAWRIAGAPDTQYF. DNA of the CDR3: TGTGCCTGGAGAATAGCGGGAGCTCCAGATACGCAGTATTTT.

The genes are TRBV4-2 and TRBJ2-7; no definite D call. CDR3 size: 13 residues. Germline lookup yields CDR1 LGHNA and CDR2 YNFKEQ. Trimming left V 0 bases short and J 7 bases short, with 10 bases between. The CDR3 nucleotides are TGTGCCAGCAGCCAAGATCAAAAGTATGAGCAGTACTTC. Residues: CASSQDQKYEQYF.

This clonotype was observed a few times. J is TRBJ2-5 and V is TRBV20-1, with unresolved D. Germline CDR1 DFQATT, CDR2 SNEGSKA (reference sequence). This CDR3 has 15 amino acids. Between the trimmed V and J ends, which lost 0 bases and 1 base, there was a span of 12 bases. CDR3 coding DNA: TGCAGTGCTAGAGATCGGGCTAGATTCCAAGAGACCCAGTACTTC. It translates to CSARDRARFQETQYF.

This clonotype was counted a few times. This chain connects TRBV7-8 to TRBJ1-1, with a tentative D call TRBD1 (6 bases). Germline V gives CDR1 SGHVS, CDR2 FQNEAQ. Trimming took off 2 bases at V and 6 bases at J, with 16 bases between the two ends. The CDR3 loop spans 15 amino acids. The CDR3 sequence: CASSLTRGHSAEAFF. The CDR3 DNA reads TGTGCCAGCAGCTTAACCAGGGGCCATTCAGCTGAAGCTTTCTTT.

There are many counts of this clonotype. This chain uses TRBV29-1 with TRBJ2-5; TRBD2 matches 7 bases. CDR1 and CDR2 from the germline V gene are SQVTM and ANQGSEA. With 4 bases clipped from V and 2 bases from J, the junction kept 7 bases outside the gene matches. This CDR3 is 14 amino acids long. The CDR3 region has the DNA TGCAGCGTTGGGCAGCTAGCGGCTCAAGAGACCCAGTACTTC. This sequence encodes CSVGQLAAQETQYF.

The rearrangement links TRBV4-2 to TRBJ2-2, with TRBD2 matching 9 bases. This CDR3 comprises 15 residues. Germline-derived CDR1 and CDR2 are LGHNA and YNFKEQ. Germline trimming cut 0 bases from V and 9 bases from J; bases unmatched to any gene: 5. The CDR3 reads CASSQDPSGTRELFF. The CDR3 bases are TGTGCCAGCAGCCAAGATCCTAGCGGGACAAGGGAGCTGTTTTTT.

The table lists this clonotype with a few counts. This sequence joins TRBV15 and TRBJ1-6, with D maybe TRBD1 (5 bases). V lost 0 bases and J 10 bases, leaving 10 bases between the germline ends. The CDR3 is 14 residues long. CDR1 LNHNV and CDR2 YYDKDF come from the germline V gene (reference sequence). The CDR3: CATSREGKGSPLHF. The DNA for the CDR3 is TGTGCCACCAGCAGAGAAGGAAAGGGGTCACCCCTCCACTTT.

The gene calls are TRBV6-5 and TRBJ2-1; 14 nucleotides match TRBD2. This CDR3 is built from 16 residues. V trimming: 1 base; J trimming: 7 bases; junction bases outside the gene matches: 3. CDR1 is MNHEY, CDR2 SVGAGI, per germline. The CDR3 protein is CASSYLGLAGGNEQFF. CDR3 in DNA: TGTGCCAGCAGTTACTTAGGACTAGCGGGGGGAAATGAGCAGTTCTTC.

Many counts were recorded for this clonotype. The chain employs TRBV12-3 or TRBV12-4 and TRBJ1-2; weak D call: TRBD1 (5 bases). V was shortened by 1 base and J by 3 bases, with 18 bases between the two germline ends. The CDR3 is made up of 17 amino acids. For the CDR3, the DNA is TGTGCCAGCAGTTTAGGAATAGGTACCCAGGGCCACTATGGCTACACCTTC. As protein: CASSLGIGTQGHYGYTF.

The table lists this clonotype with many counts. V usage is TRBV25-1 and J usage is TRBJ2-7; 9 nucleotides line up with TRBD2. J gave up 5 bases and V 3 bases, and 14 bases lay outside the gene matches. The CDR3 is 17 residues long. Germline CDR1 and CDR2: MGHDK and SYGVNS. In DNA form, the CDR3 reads TGTGCCAGCAGTGATACCGCGGGGGGGCCTTTTTACCACGAGCAGTACTTC. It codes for CASSDTAGGPFYHEQYF.

The CDR3 nucleotides read TGTGCCAGCAGCGCCCAGACAGGGTTCGGCGAAAAACTGTTTTTT. Its protein is CASSAQTGFGEKLFF. The chain carries TRBV3-1 and TRBJ1-4; TRBD1 matches 7 bases. This CDR3 is built from 15 residues. Germline values: CDR1 LGHDT, CDR2 YNNKEL (reference sequence). Trimming at V came to 5 bases and at J to 8 bases, leaving 11 bases not matched to a gene. The full variable domain, rest sourced from reference TRBV3-1 and TRBJ1-4, is DTAVSQTPKYLVTQMGNDKSIKCEQNLGHDTMYWYKQDSKKFLKIMFSYNNKELIINETVPNRFSPKSPDKAHLNLHINSLELGDSAVYFCASSAQTGFGEKLFFGSGTQLSVL.

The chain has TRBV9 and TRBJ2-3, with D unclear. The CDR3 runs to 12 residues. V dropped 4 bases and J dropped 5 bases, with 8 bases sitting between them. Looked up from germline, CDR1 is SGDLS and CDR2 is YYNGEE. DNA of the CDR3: TGTGCCAGCAGCCAGGCGGAAGATACGCAGTATTTT. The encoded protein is CASSQAEDTQYF.

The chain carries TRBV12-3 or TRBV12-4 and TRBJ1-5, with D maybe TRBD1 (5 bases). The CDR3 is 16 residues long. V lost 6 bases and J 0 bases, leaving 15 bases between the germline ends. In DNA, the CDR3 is TGTGCCAGCAGCAACGGACAAGTTTATAGCAATCAGCCCCAGCATTTT. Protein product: CASSNGQVYSNQPQHF.

CDR3 sequence (DNA): TGTGCCAGCAGTGAGCCCGGCAATGAGCAGTTCTTC. Translated, it gives CASSEPGNEQFF. This chain links TRBV2 with TRBJ2-1; D gene ambiguous. The CDR3 loop spans 12 amino acids. The germline V gene encodes CDR1 SNHLY and CDR2 FYNNEI. V lost 3 bases and J 6 bases, leaving 6 bases between the germline ends.

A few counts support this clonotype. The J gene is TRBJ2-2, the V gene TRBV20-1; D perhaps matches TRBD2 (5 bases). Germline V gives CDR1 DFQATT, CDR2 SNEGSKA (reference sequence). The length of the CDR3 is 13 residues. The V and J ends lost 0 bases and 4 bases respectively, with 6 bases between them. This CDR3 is CSARDLATGELFF. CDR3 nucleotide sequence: TGCAGTGCTAGAGATCTAGCCACCGGGGAGCTGTTTTTT.

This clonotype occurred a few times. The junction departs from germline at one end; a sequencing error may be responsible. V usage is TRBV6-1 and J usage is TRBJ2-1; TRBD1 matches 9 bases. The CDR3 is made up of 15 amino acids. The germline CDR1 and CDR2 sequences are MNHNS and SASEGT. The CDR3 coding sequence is TGTGCCAGCAGCGGGGGACAGGGCCCCTACCATGAGCAGTTCTTC. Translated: CASSGGQGPYHEQFF.

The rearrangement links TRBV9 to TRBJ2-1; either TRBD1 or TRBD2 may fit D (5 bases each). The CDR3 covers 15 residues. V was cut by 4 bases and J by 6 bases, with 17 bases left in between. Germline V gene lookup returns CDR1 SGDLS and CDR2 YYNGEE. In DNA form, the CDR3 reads TGTGCCAGCAGCCAAACGCTGGGACGCCTCAATGAGCAGTTCTTC. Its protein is CASSQTLGRLNEQFF.

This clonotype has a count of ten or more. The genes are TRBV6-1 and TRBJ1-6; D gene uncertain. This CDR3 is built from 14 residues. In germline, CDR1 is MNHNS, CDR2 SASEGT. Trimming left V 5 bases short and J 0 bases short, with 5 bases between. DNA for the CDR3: TGTGCCAGCAGTACCAACTCCTATAATTCACCCCTCCACTTT. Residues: CASSTNSYNSPLHF.

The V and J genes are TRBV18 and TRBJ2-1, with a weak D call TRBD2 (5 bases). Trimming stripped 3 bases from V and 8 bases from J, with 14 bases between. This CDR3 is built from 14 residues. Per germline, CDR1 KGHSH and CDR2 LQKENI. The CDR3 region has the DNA TGTGCCAGCTCACCTACAAGCGGAGTCGATGAGCAGTTCTTC. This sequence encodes CASSPTSGVDEQFF.

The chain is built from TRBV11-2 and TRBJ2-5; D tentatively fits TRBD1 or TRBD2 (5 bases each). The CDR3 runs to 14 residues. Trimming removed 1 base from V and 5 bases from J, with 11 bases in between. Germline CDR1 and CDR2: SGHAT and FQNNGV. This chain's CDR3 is CASSLVGDFETQYF. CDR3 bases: TGTGCCAGCAGCTTAGTGGGGGATTTCGAGACCCAGTACTTC.

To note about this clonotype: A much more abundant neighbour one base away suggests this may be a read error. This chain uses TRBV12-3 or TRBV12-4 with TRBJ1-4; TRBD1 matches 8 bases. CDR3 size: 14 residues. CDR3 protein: CASTTTGGNKKLFF. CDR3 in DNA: TGTGCCAGCACCACCACAGGGGGTAATAAAAAACTGTTTTTT.